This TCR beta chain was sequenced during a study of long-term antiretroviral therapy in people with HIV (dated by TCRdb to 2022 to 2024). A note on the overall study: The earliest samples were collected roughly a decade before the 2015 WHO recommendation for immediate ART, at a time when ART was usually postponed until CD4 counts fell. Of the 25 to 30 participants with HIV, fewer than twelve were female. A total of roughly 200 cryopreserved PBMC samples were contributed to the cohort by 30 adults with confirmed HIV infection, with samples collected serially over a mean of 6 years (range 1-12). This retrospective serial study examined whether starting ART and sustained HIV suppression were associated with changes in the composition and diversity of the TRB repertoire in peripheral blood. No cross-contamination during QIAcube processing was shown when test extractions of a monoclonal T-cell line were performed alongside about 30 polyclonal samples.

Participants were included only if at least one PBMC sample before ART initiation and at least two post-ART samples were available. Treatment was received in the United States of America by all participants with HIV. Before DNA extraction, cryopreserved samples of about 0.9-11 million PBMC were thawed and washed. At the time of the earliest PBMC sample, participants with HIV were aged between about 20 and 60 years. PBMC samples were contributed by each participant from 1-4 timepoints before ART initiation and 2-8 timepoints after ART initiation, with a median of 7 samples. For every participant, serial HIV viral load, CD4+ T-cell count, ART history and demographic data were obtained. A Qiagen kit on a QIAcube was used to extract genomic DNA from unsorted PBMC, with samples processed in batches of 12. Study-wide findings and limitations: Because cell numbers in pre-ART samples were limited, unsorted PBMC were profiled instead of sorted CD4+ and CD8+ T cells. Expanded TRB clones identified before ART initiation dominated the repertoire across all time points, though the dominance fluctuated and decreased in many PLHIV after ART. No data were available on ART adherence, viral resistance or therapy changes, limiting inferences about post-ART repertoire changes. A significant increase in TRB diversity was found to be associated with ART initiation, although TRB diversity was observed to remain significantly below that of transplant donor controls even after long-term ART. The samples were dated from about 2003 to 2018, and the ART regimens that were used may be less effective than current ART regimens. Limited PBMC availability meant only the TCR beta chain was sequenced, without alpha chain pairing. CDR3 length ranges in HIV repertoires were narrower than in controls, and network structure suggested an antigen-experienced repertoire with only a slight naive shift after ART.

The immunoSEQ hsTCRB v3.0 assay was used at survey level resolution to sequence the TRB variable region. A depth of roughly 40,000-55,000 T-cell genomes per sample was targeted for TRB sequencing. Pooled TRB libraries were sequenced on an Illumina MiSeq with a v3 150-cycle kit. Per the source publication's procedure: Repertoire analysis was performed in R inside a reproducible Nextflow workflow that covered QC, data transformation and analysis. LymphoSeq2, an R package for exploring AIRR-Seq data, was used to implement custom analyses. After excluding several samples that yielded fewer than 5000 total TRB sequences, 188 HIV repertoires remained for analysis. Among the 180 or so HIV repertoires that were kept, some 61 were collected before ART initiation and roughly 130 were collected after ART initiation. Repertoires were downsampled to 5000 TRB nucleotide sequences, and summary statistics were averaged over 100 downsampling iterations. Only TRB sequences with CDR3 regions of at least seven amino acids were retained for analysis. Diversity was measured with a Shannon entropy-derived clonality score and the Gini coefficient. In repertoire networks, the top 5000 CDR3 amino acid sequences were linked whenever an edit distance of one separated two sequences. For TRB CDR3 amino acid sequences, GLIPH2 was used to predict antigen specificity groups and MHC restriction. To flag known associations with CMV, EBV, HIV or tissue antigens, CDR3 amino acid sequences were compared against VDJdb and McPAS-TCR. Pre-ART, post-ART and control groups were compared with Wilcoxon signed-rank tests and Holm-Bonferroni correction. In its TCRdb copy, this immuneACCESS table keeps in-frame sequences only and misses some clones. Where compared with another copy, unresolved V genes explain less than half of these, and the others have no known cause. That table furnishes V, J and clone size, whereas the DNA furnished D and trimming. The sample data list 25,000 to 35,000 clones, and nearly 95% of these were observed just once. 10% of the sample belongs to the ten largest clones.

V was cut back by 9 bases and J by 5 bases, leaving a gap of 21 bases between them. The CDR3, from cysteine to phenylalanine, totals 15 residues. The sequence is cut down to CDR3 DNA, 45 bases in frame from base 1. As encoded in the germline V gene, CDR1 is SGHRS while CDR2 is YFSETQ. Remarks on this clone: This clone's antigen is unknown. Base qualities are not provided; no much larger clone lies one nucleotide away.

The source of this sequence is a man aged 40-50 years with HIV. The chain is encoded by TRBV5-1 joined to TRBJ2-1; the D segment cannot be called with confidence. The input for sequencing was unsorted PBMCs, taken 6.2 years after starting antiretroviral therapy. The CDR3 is CATGSGPGSHNEQFF. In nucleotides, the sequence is TGCGCCACCGGTTCGGGCCCCGGGTCCCACAATGAGCAGTTCTTC.